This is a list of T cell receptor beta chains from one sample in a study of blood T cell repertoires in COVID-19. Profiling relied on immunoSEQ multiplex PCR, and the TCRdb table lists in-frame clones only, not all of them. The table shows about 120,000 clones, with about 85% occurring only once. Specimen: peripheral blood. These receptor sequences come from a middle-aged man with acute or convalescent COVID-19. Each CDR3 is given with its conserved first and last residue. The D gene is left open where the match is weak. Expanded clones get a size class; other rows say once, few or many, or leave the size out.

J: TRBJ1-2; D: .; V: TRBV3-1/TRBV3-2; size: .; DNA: TGTGCCAGCAGCCAAGAGGACTTTCTTGGCTACACCTTC; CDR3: CASSQEDFLGYTF
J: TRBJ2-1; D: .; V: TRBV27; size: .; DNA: TGTGCCAGCACCCCCCGGAGCTCCTACAATGAGCAGTTCTTC; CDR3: CASTPRSSYNEQFF
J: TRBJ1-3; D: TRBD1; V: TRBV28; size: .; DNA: TGTGCCAGCGAACAGGGGGGCAACTCTGGAAACACCATATATTTT; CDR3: CASEQGGNSGNTIYF
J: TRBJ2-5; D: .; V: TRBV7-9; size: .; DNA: TGTGCCAGCAGCTTCTCCCAAGAGACCCAGTACTTC; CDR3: CASSFSQETQYF
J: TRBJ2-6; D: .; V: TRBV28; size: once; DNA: TGTGCCAGCAGTTTGCTAGGGGCAGGGGCCAACGTCCTGACTTTC; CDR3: CASSLLGAGANVLTF
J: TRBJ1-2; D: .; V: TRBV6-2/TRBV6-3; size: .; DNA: TGTGCCAGCAGTTACGGTTTACAGAACTATGGCTACACCTTC; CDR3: CASSYGLQNYGYTF
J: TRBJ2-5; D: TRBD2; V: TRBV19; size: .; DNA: TGTGCCAGTAGTAAAACCCCGACTAGCGGGGGATCGGCCCAGTACTTC; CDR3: CASSKTPTSGGSAQYF
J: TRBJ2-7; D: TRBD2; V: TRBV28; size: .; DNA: TGTGCCAGCAGTTTAGGTGCGGGAGGGAGGCACGAGCAGTACTTC; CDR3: CASSLGAGGRHEQYF
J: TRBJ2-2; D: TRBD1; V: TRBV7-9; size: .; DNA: TGTGCCAGCAGCCCCCGGACAGGGGTCGGGGAGCTGTTTTTT; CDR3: CASSPRTGVGELFF
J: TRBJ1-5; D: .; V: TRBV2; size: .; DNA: TGTGCCAGCAGTACGGACAGCTCCAATCAGCCCCAGCATTTT; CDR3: CASSTDSSNQPQHF
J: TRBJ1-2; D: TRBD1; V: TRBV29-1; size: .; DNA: TGCAGCGTTGAAGGGGTCGGGACAGGGGGCGGCGGCTATGGCTACACCTTC; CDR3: CSVEGVGTGGGGYGYTF
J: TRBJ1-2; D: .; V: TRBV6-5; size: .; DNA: TGTGCCAGCGGGGCATGGGCAGCCTATGGCTACACCTTC; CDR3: CASGAWAAYGYTF
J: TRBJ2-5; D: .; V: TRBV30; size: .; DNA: TGTGCCTGGGCAGGGTCCTTCGAAGAGACCCAGTACTTC; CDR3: CAWAGSFEETQYF
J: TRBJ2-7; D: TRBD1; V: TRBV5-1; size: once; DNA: TGCGCCAGCAGCTTCTCCGGGACAGAGCCCTACGAGCAGTACTTC; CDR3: CASSFSGTEPYEQYF
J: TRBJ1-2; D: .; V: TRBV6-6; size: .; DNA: TGTGCCAGCAGGGGTTTGGGGGCCAACTATGGCTACACCTTC; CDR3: CASRGLGANYGYTF
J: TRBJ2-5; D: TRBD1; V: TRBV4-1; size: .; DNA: TGCGCCAGCAGCCAACCGGACAGGGGGACATCGGAGACCCAGTACTTC; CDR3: CASSQPDRGTSETQYF
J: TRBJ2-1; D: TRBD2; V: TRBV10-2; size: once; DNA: TGCGCCAGCAGTGACGGGGATAGCGGGAGAGTATGGGAGCAGTTCTTC; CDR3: CASSDGDSGRVWEQFF
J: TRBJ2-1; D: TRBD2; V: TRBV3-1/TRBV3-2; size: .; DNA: TGTGCCAGTCGGACTAGCGGGAGGAATGAGCAGTTCTTC; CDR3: CASRTSGRNEQFF
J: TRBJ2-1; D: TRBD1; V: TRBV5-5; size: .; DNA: TGTGCCAGCAGCACAGGGGACAGCTTAGTTGAGCAGTTCTTC; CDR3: CASSTGDSLVEQFF
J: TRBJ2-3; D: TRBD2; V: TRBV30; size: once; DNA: TGTGCCTGGAGTGAATTAGCGGGTAAAACAGATACGCAGTATTTT; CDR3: CAWSELAGKTDTQYF
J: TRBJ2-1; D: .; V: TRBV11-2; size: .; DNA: TGTGCCAGCAGCCTGGACTACCTACTGGATGAGCAGTTCTTC; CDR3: CASSLDYLLDEQFF
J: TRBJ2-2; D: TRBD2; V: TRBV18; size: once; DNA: TGTGCCAGCTCACCACAACTAGCGGGAGGAAACGGGGAGCTGTTTTTT; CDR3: CASSPQLAGGNGELFF
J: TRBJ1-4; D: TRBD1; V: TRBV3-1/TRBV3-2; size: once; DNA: TGTGCCAGCAGCCCCCGACAGGGGGTGGAAAAACTGTTTTTT; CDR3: CASSPRQGVEKLFF
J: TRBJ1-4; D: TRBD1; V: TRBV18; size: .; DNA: TGTGCCAGCTCGACAGGGGCACGGGAAAAACTGTTTTTT; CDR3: CASSTGAREKLFF
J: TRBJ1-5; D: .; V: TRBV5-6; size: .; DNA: TGTGCCAGCAGCTTGAGGGGTGGGCGGGGTCAGCCCCAGCATTTT; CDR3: CASSLRGGRGQPQHF
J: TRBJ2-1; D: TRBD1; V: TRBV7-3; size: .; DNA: TGTGCCAGCAGCTACGGGACAGGGGGCGCGAAGTTCTTC; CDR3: CASSYGTGGAKFF
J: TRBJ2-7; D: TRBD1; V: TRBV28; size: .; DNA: TGTGCCAGCAGTCTCGTCGTAAGGACAGGGCTCCACGAGCAGTACTTC; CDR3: CASSLVVRTGLHEQYF
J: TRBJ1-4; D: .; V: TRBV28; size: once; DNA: TGTGCCAGCAGTGCCGGGACACTCAGCCTGTTTTTT; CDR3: CASSAGTLSLFF
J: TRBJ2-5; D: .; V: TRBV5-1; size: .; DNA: TGCGCCAGCAGCTCAAGCCCGCAAGAGACCCAGTACTTC; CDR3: CASSSSPQETQYF
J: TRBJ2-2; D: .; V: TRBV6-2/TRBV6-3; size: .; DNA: TGTGCCAGCAGTTACAGTTCAGGGAACACCGGGGAGCTGTTTTTT; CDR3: CASSYSSGNTGELFF
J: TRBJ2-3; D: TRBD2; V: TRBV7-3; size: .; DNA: TGTGCCAGCAGCTCCCTTAGCGGGGGGTTGGATACGCAGTATTTT; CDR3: CASSSLSGGLDTQYF
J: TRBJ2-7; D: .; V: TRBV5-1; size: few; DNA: TGCGCCAGCAGCTTGGGGTCAGGGTCCTACGAGCAGTACTTC; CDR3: CASSLGSGSYEQYF
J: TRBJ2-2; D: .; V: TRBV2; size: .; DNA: TGTGCCAGCAGTGGGACTAACACCGGGGAGCTGTTTTTT; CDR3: CASSGTNTGELFF
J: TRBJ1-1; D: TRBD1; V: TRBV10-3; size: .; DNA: TGTGCCATCAGTGAGAAGGGCAGGGGGGCTGAAGCTTTCTTT; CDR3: CAISEKGRGAEAFF
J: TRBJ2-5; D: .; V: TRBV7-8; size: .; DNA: TGTGCCAGCAGCTTAGCGAGGCTAGCGGAGACCCAGTACTTC; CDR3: CASSLARLAETQYF
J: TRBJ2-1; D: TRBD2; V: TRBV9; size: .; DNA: TGTGCCAGCAGCAGTAAGGGGATAAGCGGGGGCCTCTGGAATGAGCAGTTCTTC; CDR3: CASSSKGISGGLWNEQFF
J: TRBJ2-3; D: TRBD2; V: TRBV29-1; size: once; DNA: TGCAGCGTTGCCCAGCGGGGTTTCACAGATACGCAGTATTTT; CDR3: CSVAQRGFTDTQYF
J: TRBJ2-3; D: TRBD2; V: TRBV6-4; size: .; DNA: TGTGCCAGCAGTGACTCGGGGGGGGCAGATACGCAGTATTTT; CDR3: CASSDSGGADTQYF
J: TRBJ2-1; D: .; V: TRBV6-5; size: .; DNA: TGTGCCAGCAGCCCGACGGGGGGCGCCTACAATGAGCAGTTCTTC; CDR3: CASSPTGGAYNEQFF
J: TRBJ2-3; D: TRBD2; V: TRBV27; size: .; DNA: TGTGCCAGCAGTTCGTTAGCGGGGGGCACAGATACGCAGTATTTT; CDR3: CASSSLAGGTDTQYF
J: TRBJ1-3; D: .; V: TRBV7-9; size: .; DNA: TGTGCCAGCAGCTGGGGGAGGGGCTCTGGAAACACCATATATTTT; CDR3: CASSWGRGSGNTIYF
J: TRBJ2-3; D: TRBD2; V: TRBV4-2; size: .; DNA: TGTGCCAGCAGCCACCCCACAGGACTAGCGGTAACAGATACGCAGTATTTT; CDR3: CASSHPTGLAVTDTQYF
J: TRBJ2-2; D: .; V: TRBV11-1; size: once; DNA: TGTGCCAGCACATTTGGAGTGGAAACCGGGGAGCTGTTTTTT; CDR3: CASTFGVETGELFF
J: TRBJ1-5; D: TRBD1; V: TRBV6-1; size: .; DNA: TGTGCCAGCAGTGGGGGACAGGGGCATATTAGCAATCAGCCCCAGCATTTT; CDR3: CASSGGQGHISNQPQHF
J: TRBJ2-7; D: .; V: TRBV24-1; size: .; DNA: TGTGCCACCAGTCCCTCCTCGGGTTACGAGCAGTACTTC; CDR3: CATSPSSGYEQYF
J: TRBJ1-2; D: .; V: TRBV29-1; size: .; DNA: TGCAGTTCGAATGCGGGGGATGGCTACACCTTC; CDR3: CSSNAGDGYTF
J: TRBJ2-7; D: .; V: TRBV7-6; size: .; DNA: TGTGCCAGCAGCTTAGATCAGGGGTTCTCCTACGAGCAGTACTTC; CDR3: CASSLDQGFSYEQYF
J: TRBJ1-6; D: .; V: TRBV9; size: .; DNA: TGTGCCAGCAGTCACGGTAATTCACCCCTCCACTTT; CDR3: CASSHGNSPLHF
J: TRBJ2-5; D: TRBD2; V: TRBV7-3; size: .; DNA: TGTGCCAGCAGCTACAGACTAGCGGGGTGGGAGACCCAGTACTTC; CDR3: CASSYRLAGWETQYF
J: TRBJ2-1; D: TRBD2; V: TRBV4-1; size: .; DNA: TGCGCCAGCAGCCCTACCGGACTAGCGGGAGGGCCAGCCTACAATGAGCAGTTCTTC; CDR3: CASSPTGLAGGPAYNEQFF
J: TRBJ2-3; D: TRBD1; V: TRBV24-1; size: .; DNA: TGTGCCACCAGCGCTACAGGGGGAGATACGCAGTATTTT; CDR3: CATSATGGDTQYF
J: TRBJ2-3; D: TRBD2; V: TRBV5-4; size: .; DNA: TGTGCCACCGGACTAGCGGGAGGACCTAGCACAGATACGCAGTATTTT; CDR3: CATGLAGGPSTDTQYF
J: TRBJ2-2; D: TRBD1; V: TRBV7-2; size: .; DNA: TGTGCCAGCAGCGCCACATGGGACAGGGTGAAGGCCGGGGAGCTGTTTTTT; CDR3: CASSATWDRVKAGELFF
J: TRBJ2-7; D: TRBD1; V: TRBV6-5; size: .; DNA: TGTGCCAGCAGCGCGCCTGGGACAGGGAACTACGAGCAGTACTTC; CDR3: CASSAPGTGNYEQYF
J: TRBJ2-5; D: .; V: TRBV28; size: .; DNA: TGTGCCAGCAGAGACAGGTCAAGGACCCAGTACTTC; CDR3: CASRDRSRTQYF